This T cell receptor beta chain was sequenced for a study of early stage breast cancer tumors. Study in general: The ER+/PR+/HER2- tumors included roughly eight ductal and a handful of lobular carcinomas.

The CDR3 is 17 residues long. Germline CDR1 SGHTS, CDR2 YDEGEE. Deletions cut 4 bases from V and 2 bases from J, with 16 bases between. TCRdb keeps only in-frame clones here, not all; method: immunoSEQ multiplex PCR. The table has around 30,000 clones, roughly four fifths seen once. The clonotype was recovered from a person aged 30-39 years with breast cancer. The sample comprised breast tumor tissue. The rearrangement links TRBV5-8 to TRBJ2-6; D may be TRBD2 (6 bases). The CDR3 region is CASSRAGRTTGANVLTF. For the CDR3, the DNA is TGTGCCAGCAGCCGGGCCGGCAGGACTACTGGGGCCAACGTCCTGACTTTC.